Sequencing of this T cell receptor (beta chain) was carried out in a study of regulatory T cells in long-lasting Graves disease. Combining iRepertoire HTBI primers with Arm-PCR of CDR3 regions, the authors built TCR beta libraries. One entry per CDR3 protein results from TCRdb running MiXCR on the multiplex PCR reads. The sample has 500,000 or so distinct CDR3 sequences, 15% to 20% seen once. Time point specified: newly diagnosed GD, antithyroid drugs for less than 3 months. Construction of the TCR library relied on RNA isolated from PBMCs. This clonotype was seen ten or more times. Its antigen is still unknown. Trimming cost V 4 bases and J 3 bases; bases outside gene matches: 14. The CDR3 runs 17 residues. CDR1 SGHRS and CDR2 YFSETQ come from the germline V gene. Whole-study results and caveats: Patients with persistent disease showed a bias toward TRBV28, TRBJ1-2 and TRBJ2-5.

These data were also filed under a second study, of T cells in Graves' hyperthyroidism and ophthalmopathy. That report notes: Ophthalmopathy was identified by the model a median 6.5 months ahead of onset.

This sequence was found in a middle-aged man with Graves disease. Sequencing was performed on peripheral blood mononuclear cells (PBMCs), taken at new diagnosis, from a patient treated with antithyroid drugs. This chain connects TRBV5-1 to TRBJ1-1, with 8 nucleotides matching TRBD1. The CDR3 is CASSLDVGQGADTEAFF. CDR3 in DNA: TGCGCCAGCAGCCTGGATGTGGGGCAGGGGGCGGACACTGAAGCTTTCTTT.